This is a list of T cell receptor beta chains from one sample in a study of response to subunit inactivated influenza vaccine. TCRdb fed the RT-PCR reads into MiXCR, producing one record per CDR3 protein. The sample lists hundreds of thousands of distinct CDR3 sequences; approximately 14% were seen once. The material was PBMCs from blood, obtained 14 to 15 days before vaccination. The receptors were gathered from a man between 45 and 60 years old who received an inactivated influenza vaccine. CDR3s include the opening cysteine and the closing phenylalanine or tryptophan. Fields, in order: J gene, V gene, clone size, D gene, CDR3 DNA, CDR3 protein. A D gene is named only where the DNA matches it firmly. Clone size appears in some rows only: once, few, many, or a class for an expanded clone.

TRBJ2-7,TRBV20-1,few,TRBD2,TGCAGTGCTAGATACCTAGCGGGCTCAAGGTGGGAGCAGTACTTC,CSARYLAGSRWEQYF
TRBJ2-3,TRBV7-8,many,.,TGTGCCAGCAGCTTACAACCGGCGGATACGCAGTATTTT,CASSLQPADTQYF
TRBJ2-2,TRBV4-3,few,.,TGCGCCAGCAGCCACACGACTAGATGGACCGGGGAGCTGTTTTTT,CASSHTTRWTGELFF
TRBJ1-1,TRBV10-3,.,.,TGTGCCATCAGTGACAGGGGACCGACTATTAACACTGAAGCTTTCTTT,CAISDRGPTINTEAFF
TRBJ2-3,TRBV7-9,few,.,TGTGCCAGCAGCTTAAAATTGGACGGCGAAGGCACAGATACGCAGTATTTT,CASSLKLDGEGTDTQYF
TRBJ2-2,TRBV9,few,.,TGTGCCAGCAGCGTAGGGGGGGTCGGTCCCGGGGAGCTGTTTTTT,CASSVGGVGPGELFF
TRBJ2-4,TRBV20-1,few,.,TGCAGTGCGCCGGACACCATGGAAACCAAAAACATTCAGTACTTC,CSAPDTMETKNIQYF
TRBJ1-5,TRBV5-5,few,.,TGTGCCAGCAGCTTCGAAGATAGCAATCAGCCCCAGCATTTT,CASSFEDSNQPQHF
TRBJ1-1,TRBV12-3/TRBV12-4,few,.,TGTGCCAGCAGCTATACAGAGAACACTGAAGCTTTCTTT,CASSYTENTEAFF
TRBJ1-6,TRBV20-1,.,TRBD1,TGCAGTGCTGGGGGACAGGGGAATTCACCCCTCCACTTT,CSAGGQGNSPLHF
TRBJ2-1,TRBV6-1,.,TRBD2,TGTGCCAGCAGAAAGTCTAGCGGGAGTTACAATGAGCAGTTCTTC,CASRKSSGSYNEQFF
TRBJ2-1,TRBV6-1,few,TRBD2,TGTGCCACTAGGACTAGCGGGGGTGAGCAGTTCTTC,CATRTSGGEQFF
TRBJ2-5,TRBV3-1,.,.,TGTGCCAGCAGCGAGGTTGTGAACAGTGACCGAAAAGAGACCCAGTACTTC,CASSEVVNSDRKETQYF
TRBJ2-4,TRBV25-1,few,TRBD2,TGTGCCAGCACCGGGACTAGCGGGGGCATTCAGTACTTC,CASTGTSGGIQYF
TRBJ2-7,TRBV11-2,.,.,TGTGCCAGCAGCTTAGATCCAAGGAAGGGGCCGGTTTACGAGCAGTACTTC,CASSLDPRKGPVYEQYF
TRBJ2-5,TRBV6-1,few,.,TGTGCCAGCAGTCCCTGGGGGGGCGGCGGTGGGGAGACCCAGTACTTC,CASSPWGGGGGETQYF
TRBJ2-7,TRBV7-2,few,TRBD2,TGTGCCAGCAGCTTCCTAGCGGGAGGGGTCGACGAGCAGTACTTC,CASSFLAGGVDEQYF
TRBJ2-5,TRBV3-1,few,.,TGTGCCAGCAGCCAAGGGCTAGCGCACGAGACCCAGTACTTC,CASSQGLAHETQYF
TRBJ2-7,TRBV3-1,few,TRBD1,TGTGCCAGCAGCCAACAGGGGGTGAACGAGCAGTACTTC,CASSQQGVNEQYF
TRBJ2-1,TRBV12-3/TRBV12-4,.,.,TGTGCCAGCAGCCCTGGCGGGGGCGTTGGGAATGAGCAGTTCTTC,CASSPGGGVGNEQFF
TRBJ2-1,TRBV20-1,few,TRBD2,TGCAGTGCTACTAGCGGGGACTCCTACAATGAGCAGTTCTTC,CSATSGDSYNEQFF
TRBJ2-2,TRBV27,many,.,TGTGCCAGCAGTTACGACAGAAACACCGGGGAGCTGTTTTTT,CASSYDRNTGELFF
TRBJ1-6,TRBV7-2,many,TRBD1,TGTGCCAGCAGCTGGACAGGGGATTCACCCCTCCACTTT,CASSWTGDSPLHF
TRBJ2-4,TRBV12-3/TRBV12-4,many,TRBD1,TGTGCCAGCAGAGCTGACAGGGTTAACATTCAGTACTTC,CASRADRVNIQYF
TRBJ1-5,TRBV27,.,.,TGTGCCAGCAGTTTATCCGGCAGCGCTTATAGCAATCAGCCCCAGCATTTT,CASSLSGSAYSNQPQHF
TRBJ2-5,TRBV7-4,few,.,TGTGCCAGCAGCCCTACTCCTTCACGACTCTGTGAGGGGGAGACCCAGTACTTC,CASSPTPSRLCEGETQYF
TRBJ2-1,TRBV5-5,.,.,TGTGCCAGCAGCTTAACACTAGCAGGCGATGAGCAGTTCTTC,CASSLTLAGDEQFF
TRBJ2-2,TRBV5-1,many,TRBD2,TGCGCCAGCAGGAACCCATCGGCGGGGGACACCGGGGAGCTGTTTTTT,CASRNPSAGDTGELFF
TRBJ1-1,TRBV29-1,few,TRBD1,TGCAGCGTTGATAGGGGGCTAGGAGCTTTCTTT,CSVDRGLGAFF
TRBJ2-7,TRBV12-3/TRBV12-4,.,.,TGTGCCAGCAGTTTGATGAATTTCTACGAGCAGTACTTC,CASSLMNFYEQYF
TRBJ1-5,TRBV20-1,few,.,TGCAGTGTGGGCGGGAGGACTCAGCCCCAGCATTTT,CSVGGRTQPQHF
TRBJ1-5,TRBV7-8,many,.,TGTGCCAGCAGCTTGAGCCCGGGGGGGAATCAGCCCCAGCATTTT,CASSLSPGGNQPQHF
TRBJ1-2,TRBV28,few,.,TGTGCCAGCAGATCCAACAGGGCGAGTCGGAACTATGGCTACACCTTC,CASRSNRASRNYGYTF
TRBJ2-2,TRBV3-2,.,.,TGTGCCAGCAGCCAAGAAGAGGGGGGTTCGGGCACCGGGGAGCTGTTTTTT,CASSQEEGGSGTGELFF
TRBJ2-1,TRBV7-2,.,.,TGTGCCAGCAGCTTATCCCCCCCTCTTTCCGGGCAACATGAGCAGTTCTTC,CASSLSPPLSGQHEQFF
TRBJ2-7,TRBV4-1,.,.,TGCGCCAGCAGCCAAGTCCCAGGGGCCTACGAGCAGTACTTC,CASSQVPGAYEQYF
TRBJ2-1,TRBV5-1,few,.,TGCGCCAGCAGCGTCCCGGGACGCTACAATGAGCAGTTCTTC,CASSVPGRYNEQFF
TRBJ1-4,TRBV6-1,.,.,TGTGCCAGCAGCCCCTATGAGGGGCCTAATGAAAAACTGTTTTTT,CASSPYEGPNEKLFF
TRBJ2-1,TRBV5-1,many,.,TGCGCCAGCAGTCACCGGGACAATCTGAGCCATGAGCAGTTCTTC,CASSHRDNLSHEQFF
TRBJ2-4,TRBV27,.,.,TGTGCCAGCAGTCCTCGGACTCCGGGGGGACATGAGTACTTC,CASSPRTPGGHEYF
TRBJ2-5,TRBV20-1,.,TRBD2,TGCAGTGCTAGTATACCGGGACTAGCGGGAGTCAGCCAAGAGACCCAGTACTTC,CSASIPGLAGVSQETQYF
TRBJ2-5,TRBV12-3/TRBV12-4,few,.,TGTGCCAGCCTGGACAGTCAAGGGGAGACCCAGTACTTC,CASLDSQGETQYF